A single T cell receptor (beta chain) is shown here with its context. The data were taken from a study of cytotoxic CD8 clonotypes in ibrutinib-treated CLL. This CDR3 has 15 residues. Profiling relied on immunoSEQ multiplex PCR, and the TCRdb table lists in-frame clones only, not all of them. Of about 130,000 clones in the sample, approximately 85% were seen once. The input for sequencing was PBMCs, taken after 24 months of ibrutinib treatment. This TCR derives from a human donor with chronic lymphocytic leukemia. The chain combines TRBV21-1 with TRBJ1-5; the D call TRBD1 from the table was never checked on the DNA. TRBV21-1 counts as a pseudogene. CDR3 sequence reads: CASGLGLYSNQPQHF. The CDR3 nucleotides are TGTGCCAGCGGGCTGGGCCTCTATAGCAATCAGCCCCAGCATTTT.